This passage covers 5 T cell receptor beta chains from one sample sequenced in a study of CD8+ T cells in alopecia areata. RNA was isolated and reverse transcribed to cDNA, the sequencing template. Profiling relied on immunoSEQ multiplex PCR, and the TCRdb table lists in-frame clones only, not all of them. The table includes over 150,000 clones, 56% detected once. The sequenced sample consisted of CD8+ T cells sorted from blood. The origin of the receptors is a human donor in good health.

This clone turned up a few times. The rearrangement uses TRBV5-6 and TRBJ1-4; D is unclear. The CDR3 is 15 residues long. CDR1 and CDR2 from the germline V gene are SGHDT and YYEEEE. The germline V and J ends were trimmed by 0 bases and 3 bases, with 9 bases remaining between them. The CDR3 bases are TGTGCCAGCAGCTTGGAGGCGGAGTCTAATGAAAAACTGTTTTTT. Encoded protein: CASSLEAESNEKLFF.

A few counts support this clone. The sample holds other DNA sequences that translate to the same CDR3. The gene calls are TRBV29-1 and TRBJ1-1; no clear D. CDR3 size: 12 residues. The ends were cut back, 3 bases at V and 2 bases at J, with 7 bases in the middle. Germline V gene sequence: CDR1 SQVTM, CDR2 ANQGSEA. The CDR3 sequence is CSVESGNTEAFF. DNA of the CDR3: TGCAGCGTTGAGTCAGGTAACACTGAAGCTTTCTTT. The complete variable domain, with remaining parts taken from reference TRBV29-1 and TRBJ1-1, reads SAVISQKPSRDICQRGTSLTIQCQVDSQVTMMFWYRQQPGQSLTLIATANQGSEATYESGFVIDKFPISRPNLTFSTLTVSNMSPEDSSIYLCSVESGNTEAFFGQGTRLTVV.

This clone appeared once. The chain recombines TRBV2 with TRBJ2-7; 11 bases map to TRBD2. The CDR3 spans 15 residues. Germline values: CDR1 SNHLY, CDR2 FYNNEI. V shed 1 base and J 4 bases; nucleotides not matched to a gene: 3. The CDR3 sequence: CASSEGGTSGYEQYF. The CDR3 nucleotides are TGTGCCAGCAGTGAAGGTGGGACTAGCGGTTACGAGCAGTACTTC.

This chain links TRBV5-6 with TRBJ1-6; a possible D gene is TRBD1 (5 bases). Germline V gene data show CDR1 as SGHDT and CDR2 as YYEEEE. The V gene lost 4 bases and the J gene lost 8 bases, with 13 bases spanning the gap. The CDR3 has 14 residues. In nucleotides, the CDR3 is TGTGCCAGCAGCGCGCCCAGGGCTTATTCACCCCTCCACTTT. Amino acid sequence: CASSAPRAYSPLHF.

The gene calls are TRBV30 and TRBJ2-7; D tentatively fits TRBD1 or TRBD2 (5 bases each). From germline, CDR1 is GTSNPN and CDR2 SVGIG (reference sequence). CDR3 length: 12 amino acids. The V gene lost 8 bases and the J gene lost 0 bases, with 11 bases spanning the gap. CDR3 sequence: CAGGLNSYEQYF. The CDR3 bases are TGTGCCGGGGGATTAAACTCCTACGAGCAGTACTTC.